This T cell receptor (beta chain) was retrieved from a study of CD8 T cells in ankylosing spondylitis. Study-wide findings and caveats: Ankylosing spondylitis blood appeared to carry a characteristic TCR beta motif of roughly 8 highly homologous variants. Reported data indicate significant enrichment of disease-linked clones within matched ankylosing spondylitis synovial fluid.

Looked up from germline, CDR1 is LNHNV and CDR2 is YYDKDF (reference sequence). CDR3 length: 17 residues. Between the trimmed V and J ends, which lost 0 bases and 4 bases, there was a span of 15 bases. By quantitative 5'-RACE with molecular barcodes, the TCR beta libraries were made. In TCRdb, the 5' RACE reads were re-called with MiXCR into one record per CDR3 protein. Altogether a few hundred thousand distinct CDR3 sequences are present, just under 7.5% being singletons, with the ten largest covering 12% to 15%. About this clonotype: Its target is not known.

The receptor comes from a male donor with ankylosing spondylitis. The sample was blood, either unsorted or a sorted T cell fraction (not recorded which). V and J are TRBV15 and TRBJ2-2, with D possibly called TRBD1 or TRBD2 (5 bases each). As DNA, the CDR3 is TGTGCCACCAGCAGAGATATCGGGGCCCGGAGCACCGGGGAGCTGTTTTTT. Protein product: CATSRDIGARSTGELFF.